These 8 T cell receptor beta chains originate from one sample sequenced in a study of cytomegalovirus exposure and HLA in healthy donors. The PCR contained 60 Vbeta and 13 Jbeta primers. Here immunoSEQ multiplex PCR was the method, and the copy in TCRdb shows in-frame clones only, minus some. The sample records more than 100,000 clones, around 63% being singletons. The sequenced material came from PBMCs. The receptor source for this set is a man aged 40-49 years in good health and CMV-seropositive.

This chain connects TRBV7-9 to TRBJ2-3, with 10 bases that match TRBD1. The CDR3 is made up of 18 amino acids. The germline CDR1 and CDR2 sequences are SEHNR and FQNEAQ (reference sequence). Trimming took 5 bases from V and 0 from J; bases not matched to a gene: 11. The CDR3 nucleotides are TGTGCCAGCAGCAGCCCCCGGGACAGGGGTTCCAGCACAGATACGCAGTATTTT. Translation gives CASSSPRDRGSSTDTQYF.

This clone has a handful of counts. The chain employs TRBV2 and TRBJ1-2; no definite D call. V was pared by 2 bases and J by 2 bases, with 9 bases between. The CDR3 is 14 amino acids. CDR1 SNHLY and CDR2 FYNNEI come from the germline V gene. The CDR3 sequence is CASSEWAANYGYTF. The CDR3 coding sequence is TGTGCCAGCAGTGAATGGGCTGCAAACTATGGCTACACCTTC.

The chain employs TRBV5-4 and TRBJ1-2; a possible D gene is TRBD1 (6 bases). This CDR3 is built from 13 residues. The V and J ends lost 2 bases and 3 bases respectively, with 8 bases between them. The germline V gene encodes CDR1 SGHNT and CDR2 YYREEE (reference sequence). In nucleotides, the CDR3 is TGTGCCAGCAGCTTCAACAGGGACTATGGCTACACCTTC. The encoded protein is CASSFNRDYGYTF.

V usage is TRBV12-5 and J usage is TRBJ2-5; perhaps TRBD1 as D (5 bases). The CDR3 covers 13 residues. V lost 6 bases to trimming and J lost 2 bases, with 10 bases between them. The germline CDR1 and CDR2 sequences are LGHNT and FRNRAP. The CDR3 protein is CASGQDSQETQYF. For the CDR3, the DNA is TGTGCTAGTGGCCAAGACAGTCAAGAGACCCAGTACTTC. Full variable domain (outside the CDR3, taken from reference TRBV12-5 and TRBJ2-5): DARVTQTPRHKVTEMGQEVTMRCQPILGHNTVFWYRQTMMQGLELLAYFRNRAPLDDSGMPKDRFSAEMPDATLATLKIQPSEPRDSAVYFCASGQDSQETQYFGPGTRLLVL.

V usage is TRBV6-5 and J usage is TRBJ2-2; possible D gene TRBD2, 5 bases. Looked up from germline, CDR1 is MNHEY and CDR2 is SVGAGI. The CDR3 loop spans 14 amino acids. Trimming removed 8 bases from V and 1 base from J, with 11 bases in between. CDR3: CASVASRNTGELFF. CDR3 coding DNA: TGTGCCAGCGTCGCTAGCCGGAACACCGGGGAGCTGTTTTTT.

The chain is built from TRBV6-1 and TRBJ2-5; the match to TRBD1 covers 7 bases. Germline loops: CDR1 MNHNS, CDR2 SASEGT. This CDR3 is 15 amino acids long. Losses at the gene ends were 5 bases for V and 5 bases for J; bases not matched to a gene: 11. The CDR3 DNA is TGTGCCAGCAGTAAGGACAGGAGGATGTGGGAGACCCAGTACTTC. This gives the protein CASSKDRRMWETQYF.

In its sample, this clone was seen once. The rearrangement uses TRBV7-9 and TRBJ1-2; 8 positions match TRBD1. Germline V gives CDR1 SEHNR, CDR2 FQNEAQ (reference sequence). The CDR3 covers 13 residues. The V gene end was trimmed by 6 bases and the J gene end by 3 bases; junction bases not matched to a gene: 3. The CDR3 is CASSGQGDYGYTF. CDR3 nucleotides: TGTGCCAGCAGTGGACAGGGTGACTATGGCTACACCTTC.

This clone was counted only a few times. The chain carries TRBV2 and TRBJ1-5; D possibly corresponds to TRBD1 (5 bases). The CDR3 extends over 16 amino acids. Trimming removed 0 bases at V and 2 bases at J, with 11 bases between. CDR1 SNHLY and CDR2 FYNNEI come from the germline V gene. CDR3 protein: CASSEAGGSGNQPQHF. For the CDR3, the DNA is TGTGCCAGCAGTGAAGCGGGGGGATCGGGCAATCAGCCCCAGCATTTT. Looking up the rest from reference TRBV2 and TRBJ1-5 gives the full variable domain: EPEVTQTPSHQVTQMGQEVILRCVPISNHLYFYWYRQILGQKVEFLVSFYNNEISEKSEIFDDQFSVERPDGSNFTLKIRSTKLEDSAMYFCASSEAGGSGNQPQHFGDGTRLSIL.